A selection of T cell receptor beta chains follows, all from one sample in a study of ipilimumab plus nivolumab after autologous stem cell transplantation. Assay: immunoSEQ multiplex PCR; the TCRdb copy retains only in-frame clones and omits some. The table has approximately 84,000 clones, 75% to 85% seen once. This sample comprised PBMCs, obtained in a trial of ipilimumab plus nivolumab as post-transplant consolidation. The receptors stem from a male donor with diffuse large B-cell lymphoma. Each CDR3 is given with its conserved first and last residue. A D gene is named only where the DNA matches it firmly. Clone size is stated in some rows and not others, as once, few, many or a class when expanded.

CDR3aa	CDR3nt	abundance	v_gene	j_gene	d_gene
CASRPREADTQYF	TGTGCCAGTAGACCCAGGGAGGCAGATACGCAGTATTTT	.	TRBV19	TRBJ2-3	.
CASSRGGSSTDTQYF	TGCGCCAGCAGCCGGGGGGGCAGTAGCACAGATACGCAGTATTTT	.	TRBV4-3	TRBJ2-3	.
CASSDFCVQSRANVLTF	TGTGCCAGCAGTGATTTCTGCGTACAAAGTCGGGCCAACGTCCTGACTTTC	.	TRBV5-7	TRBJ2-6	.
CASSSPDLAGEEQYF	TGTGCCAGCAGTTCCCCGGACCTTGCGGGTGAGGAGCAGTACTTC	.	TRBV6-6	TRBJ2-7	.
CASSFDRGTEAFF	TGTGCCAGCAGTTTCGACAGGGGGACTGAAGCTTTCTTT	.	TRBV6-6	TRBJ1-1	TRBD1
CASSLVRELKAFF	TGTGCCAGCAGCTTAGTCAGGGAGCTCAAAGCTTTCTTT	few	TRBV7-2	TRBJ1-1	.
CASSLGDRDSYEQYF	TGTGCCAGCAGCTTAGGGGACAGGGATTCCTACGAGCAGTACTTC	.	TRBV5-4	TRBJ2-7	TRBD1
CASSGSGVSTEAFF	TGTGCCAGCAGCGGATCGGGAGTGAGCACTGAAGCTTTCTTT	few	TRBV21-1	TRBJ1-1	.
CASSLVGYGYTF	TGTGCCAGCAGTTTAGTGGGGTACGGCTACACCTTC	.	TRBV28	TRBJ1-2	.
CASSLGTASNQPQHF	TGTGCCAGCAGCCTAGGGACAGCTAGCAATCAGCCCCAGCATTTT	.	TRBV7-9	TRBJ1-5	TRBD1
CASSLSVGQGKGYTF	TGTGCCAGTAGCCTATCGGTGGGACAGGGGAAAGGCTACACCTTC	few	TRBV19	TRBJ1-2	TRBD1
CASSITDTQYF	TGTGCCAGCAGCATCACAGATACGCAGTATTTT	.	TRBV9	TRBJ2-3	.
CATSEDRGYSPLHF	TGTGCCACCAGCGAGGACAGGGGGTACTCACCCCTCCACTTT	.	TRBV15	TRBJ1-6	TRBD1
CASSLGGAHYEQYF	TGTGCCAGCAGCCTAGGGGGTGCTCACTACGAGCAGTACTTC	.	TRBV6-1	TRBJ2-7	.
CASSFGNTEAFF	TGTGCCAGCAGCTTCGGTAACACTGAAGCTTTCTTT	.	TRBV5-4	TRBJ1-1	.
CASSYRDRESSQPQHF	TGTGCCAGCAGTTACCGCGACAGGGAGTCCAGTCAGCCCCAGCATTTT	.	TRBV6-5	TRBJ1-5	TRBD1
CASSREAKNIQYF	TGCGCCAGCAGCCGAGAAGCCAAAAACATTCAGTACTTC	.	TRBV4-1	TRBJ2-4	.
CASSLGLSVNTEAFF	TGTGCCAGCAGCTTGGGACTGAGCGTGAACACTGAAGCTTTCTTT	few	TRBV5-4	TRBJ1-1	.
CAWRPRGDSPLHF	TGTGCCTGGCGACCCCGGGGGGATTCACCCCTCCACTTT	.	TRBV30	TRBJ1-6	.
CASSLRGVGTDTQYF	TGTGCCAGCAGTTTAAGGGGGGTGGGCACAGATACGCAGTATTTT	once	TRBV27	TRBJ2-3	.
CASSQDQHRAQYF	TGCGCCAGCAGCCAGGACCAGCACCGGGCGCAGTATTTT	.	TRBV4-3	TRBJ2-3	.
CASNPSSGGNEQFF	TGTGCCAGCAACCCGAGCTCCGGGGGCAATGAGCAGTTCTTC	.	TRBV6-6	TRBJ2-1	.
CAISDPPRTGSYEQYF	TGTGCCATCAGTGACCCACCGCGGACAGGGAGCTACGAGCAGTACTTC	few	TRBV10-3	TRBJ2-7	TRBD1
CASSPLTSGGQTQYF	TGTGCCAGCAGCCCCTTGACTAGCGGGGGACAGACCCAGTACTTC	.	TRBV5-6	TRBJ2-5	TRBD2
CASSRDNHGYTF	TGCGCCAGCAGTCGGGACAATCATGGCTACACCTTC	once	TRBV5-1	TRBJ1-2	.
CASSQGLGNTIYF	TGTGCCAGCAGCCAGGGACTCGGAAACACCATATATTTT	.	TRBV7-2	TRBJ1-3	.